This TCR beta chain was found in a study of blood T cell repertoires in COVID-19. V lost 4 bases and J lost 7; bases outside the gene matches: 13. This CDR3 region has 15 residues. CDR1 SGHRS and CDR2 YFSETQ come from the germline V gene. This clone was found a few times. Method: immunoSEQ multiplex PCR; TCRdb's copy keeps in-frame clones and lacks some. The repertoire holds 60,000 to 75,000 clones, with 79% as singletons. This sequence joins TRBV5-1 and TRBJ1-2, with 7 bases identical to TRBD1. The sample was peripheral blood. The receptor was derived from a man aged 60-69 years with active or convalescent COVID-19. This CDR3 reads CASSPGETGVRGYTF. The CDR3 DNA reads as TGCGCCAGCAGCCCGGGGGAAACAGGGGTTCGTGGCTACACCTTC. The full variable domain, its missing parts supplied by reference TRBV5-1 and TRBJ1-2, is KAGVTQTPRYLIKTRGQQVTLSCSPISGHRSVSWYQQTPGQGLQFLFEYFSETQRNKGNFPGRFSGRQFSNSRSEMNVSTLELGDSALYLCASSPGETGVRGYTFGSGTRLTVV.